A single sample gave rise to the 32 T cell receptor beta chains below, sequenced in a study of identical twins. Using its own MiXCR run on the 5' RACE reads, TCRdb lists one record per CDR3 protein. This table holds 1.5 million to 2 million distinct CDR3 sequences, less than 35% found once. Sequenced: cord blood. The receptors were sampled from a newborn girl in good health.

The genes are TRBV6-5 and TRBJ1-5, with 8 bases matching TRBD1. The CDR3 consists of 15 residues. The V segment lost 6 bases and the J segment 3 bases; nucleotides outside the gene matches: 7. Germline V gene lookup returns CDR1 MNHEY and CDR2 SVGAGI. The chain's CDR3 is CASSRDRTLNQPQHF. Here the CDR3 DNA reads TGTGCCAGCAGCCGGGACAGGACCCTCAATCAGCCCCAGCATTTT.

This clonotype came up a few times. The chain links TRBV7-2 to TRBJ2-1; TRBD1 agrees at 8 bases. CDR1 SGHTA and CDR2 FQGNSA come from the germline V gene. The CDR3 has 16 amino acids. Losses at the gene ends were 1 base for V and 13 bases for J; bases not matched to a gene: 15. The chain's CDR3 is CASSLGTGTGPLQQFF. CDR3 coding DNA: TGTGCCAGCAGCTTAGGGACCGGGACAGGCCCCCTTCAACAGTTCTTC.

This chain joins TRBV21-1 and TRBJ1-5; the table gives TRBD1 as D, unverified against the DNA. TRBV21-1 is shown as a pseudogene. The CDR3 spans 13 residues. The CDR3 is CAKTGTGCQPQHF. The CDR3 DNA sequence: TGTGCCAAAACCGGGACAGGGTGTCAGCCCCAGCATTTT.

This clonotype was counted a few times. This rearrangement joins TRBV27 to TRBJ2-5, with D maybe TRBD2 (6 bases). The CDR3 extends over 15 amino acids. Trimming stripped 4 bases from V and 5 bases from J, with 17 bases between. CDR1 is MNHEY, CDR2 SMNVEV, per germline (reference sequence). CDR3 sequence reads: CASSSLATGRETQYF. The CDR3 DNA sequence: TGTGCCAGCAGTTCTCTAGCGACCGGACGGGAGACCCAGTACTTC.

The rearrangement links TRBV5-1 to TRBJ2-1; 10 bases map to TRBD2. The J call may be incorrect, as the DNA end agrees better with TRBJ2-7. This CDR3 contains 15 residues. Germline-derived CDR1 and CDR2 are SGHRS and YFSETQ. The CDR3 nucleotides are TGCGCCAGCAGCTTCTCTAGCGGGGGAGACAATGAGCAGTACTTC. It encodes CASSFSSGGDNEQYF.

The chain combines TRBV12-3 or TRBV12-4 with TRBJ1-2; no clear D gene. The CDR3 is made up of 15 amino acids. Deletions cut 4 bases from V and 0 bases from J, with 12 bases between. The CDR3, as DNA: TGTGCCAGCAGTTCATACAGCGAGCCTAACTATGGCTACACCTTC. This gives the protein CASSSYSEPNYGYTF.

This clonotype has just a few counts. The V and J genes are TRBV21-1 and TRBJ1-1; TRBD1 is the table's D call, not checked against the DNA. TRBV21-1 is flagged as a pseudogene. This CDR3 has 16 amino acids. The CDR3 DNA is TGTGCCAGCAGCAAAGAGCCCGGGACGCCGAACACTGAAGCTTTCTTT. It codes for CASSKEPGTPNTEAFF.

Only a few counts were recorded for this clonotype. The chain is built from TRBV14 and TRBJ2-7, with 10 bases lining up with TRBD2. With 2 bases clipped from V and 7 bases from J, the junction kept 14 bases outside the gene matches. Germline V CDR1 and CDR2: SGHDN, FVKESK. This CDR3 contains 17 residues. The CDR3 spells CASSQRAGGLTYNEQYF. In DNA, the CDR3 is TGTGCCAGCAGCCAAAGAGCGGGGGGGCTAACCTACAATGAGCAGTACTTC.

In its sample, this clonotype was seen a few times. The J gene is TRBJ2-7, the V gene TRBV10-3; possibly TRBD2 for D (6 bases). The germline V gene encodes CDR1 ENHRY and CDR2 SYGVKD. CDR3 length: 12 residues. The CDR3 is CAIAGRPYEQYF. The CDR3 DNA follows: TGTGCAATCGCTGGGAGGCCCTACGAGCAGTACTTC.

The V and J genes are TRBV28 and TRBJ1-1, with D tentatively TRBD1 (5 bases). V was pared by 5 bases and J by 8 bases, with 12 bases between. Germline-derived CDR1 and CDR2 are MDHEN and SYDVKM. The CDR3 loop spans 12 amino acids. The CDR3 protein is CASSMTEGEAFF. The CDR3 DNA sequence: TGTGCCAGCAGTATGACAGAGGGCGAAGCTTTCTTT.

The rearrangement joins TRBV29-1 to TRBJ2-5, with TRBD1 as a possible D gene (5 bases). Germline V lookup: CDR1 SQVTM, CDR2 ANQGSEA. V was clipped by 2 bases and J by 11 bases, with 15 bases between them. This CDR3 has 12 amino acids. For the CDR3, the DNA is TGCAGCGTTGAATATCCCCAGGGCAAGCAGTACTTC. It encodes CSVEYPQGKQYF.

This clonotype was seen a few times. This chain connects TRBV12-3 or TRBV12-4 to TRBJ2-3; maybe TRBD2 (7 bases). V dropped 7 bases and J dropped 8 bases, with 19 bases sitting between them. CDR3 length equals 14 residues. Written as DNA, the CDR3 is TGTGCCAGCACCTTGGGGGGGGCTAGTCGTACGCAGTATTTT. It translates to CASTLGGASRTQYF.

This clonotype was counted between two and nine times. The rearrangement joins TRBV27 to TRBJ2-3; TRBD2 is a possible D gene (5 bases). Per the germline V gene, CDR1 is MNHEY and CDR2 is SMNVEV (reference sequence). There are 14 residues in the CDR3. V dropped 5 bases and J dropped 2 bases, with 11 bases sitting between them. The CDR3 spells CASSGTRNTDTQYF. The CDR3 DNA sequence: TGTGCCAGCAGTGGAACTAGGAACACAGATACGCAGTATTTT.

This clonotype was detected many times. A read error may account for a junction end that differs from germline. This chain joins TRBV28 and TRBJ2-5; the D is unclear. The CDR3 is made up of 11 amino acids. Germline V lookup: CDR1 MDHEN, CDR2 SYDVKM. CDR3 residues: CASSFQQTQYF. The CDR3 nucleotides read TGTGCCAGCAGTTTCCAACAGACCCAGTACTTC.

This clonotype came up a few times. The chain uses TRBV20-1 and TRBJ2-3; TRBD1 matches at 7 bases. The CDR3 sequence is 14 residues long. Germline values: CDR1 DFQATT, CDR2 SNEGSKA (reference sequence). The V and J ends lost 5 bases and 1 base, in that order; junction bases with no gene match: 6. The CDR3 nucleotides read TGCAGTGCTGCACAGGGGCCTGGCACAGATACGCAGTATTTT. Encoded protein: CSAAQGPGTDTQYF.

The V gene is TRBV20-1, the J gene TRBJ2-5; 11 positions agree with TRBD2. The germline gives CDR1 DFQATT, CDR2 SNEGSKA (reference sequence). The CDR3 spans 14 residues. V trimming: 6 bases; J trimming: 11 bases; junction bases outside the gene matches: 14. The CDR3 loop is CSAMGLADYNEQYF. The DNA for the CDR3 is TGCAGTGCCATGGGACTAGCGGACTACAATGAGCAGTACTTC.

With regard to this clonotype: Germline and junction disagree at one end, which may indicate a read error. This chain links TRBV2 with TRBJ1-1; tentative D call: TRBD1 (6 bases). Germline loops: CDR1 SNHLY, CDR2 FYNNEI. This CDR3 region has 14 residues. CDR3 DNA: TGTGCCAGCAGTGGCAGGGGCATGAACACTGCAGCTTTCTTT. Residues: CASSGRGMNTAAFF. Full variable domain (rest looked up from reference TRBV2 and TRBJ1-1): EPEVTQTPSHQVTQMGQEVILRCVPISNHLYFYWYRQILGQKVEFLVSFYNNEISEKSEIFDDQFSVERPDGSNFTLKIRSTKLEDSAMYFCASSGRGMNTAAFFGQGTRLTVV.

The chain carries TRBV12-3 or TRBV12-4 and TRBJ2-6; TRBD2 matches 8 bases. The V and J ends lost 8 bases and 1 base, in that order; junction bases with no gene match: 7. This CDR3 is built from 16 residues. CDR3 residues: CASHPGGGSGANVLTF. For the CDR3, the DNA is TGTGCCAGCCATCCCGGCGGGGGGTCTGGGGCCAACGTCCTGACTTTC.

This clonotype was seen only a few times. The CDR3 spells CASSVRPGGSTDTQYF. CDR3 sequence (DNA): TGTGCCAGCAGCGTGAGGCCCGGGGGGAGCACAGATACGCAGTATTTT. The chain joins TRBV9 to TRBJ2-3; 7 nucleotides line up with TRBD2. Germline-derived CDR1 and CDR2 are SGDLS and YYNGEE. This CDR3 spans 16 amino acids. V lost 2 bases, J lost 0 bases, and 6 bases stayed unmatched.

In its sample, this clonotype was seen a few times. The chain recombines TRBV11-2 with TRBJ2-7; TRBD1 matches at 8 bases. The CDR3 has 15 amino acids. Germline lookup yields CDR1 SGHAT and CDR2 FQNNGV. V trimming: 1 base; J trimming: 2 bases; junction bases outside the gene matches: 4. CDR3 sequence: CASSLAPGQAYEQYF. CDR3 bases: TGTGCCAGCAGCTTAGCCCCGGGACAGGCCTACGAGCAGTACTTC.

V usage is TRBV19 and J usage is TRBJ1-2, with a weak D call TRBD1 (5 bases). CDR3 size: 14 residues. The V end lost 3 bases, the J end lost 5 bases, and 13 bases lay between the germline ends. Germline lookup yields CDR1 LNHDA and CDR2 SQIVND (reference sequence). The CDR3 loop reads CASSIGGSYYGYTF. CDR3 in DNA: TGTGCCAGTAGTATCGGGGGGTCCTATTATGGCTACACCTTC.

This chain links TRBV5-1 with TRBJ2-1, with D maybe TRBD2 (5 bases). Trimming cost V 3 bases and J 6 bases, with 16 bases left between them. Germline V gene lookup returns CDR1 SGHRS and CDR2 YFSETQ. The length of the CDR3 is 15 residues. CDR3 protein: CASSWAEVRRNEQFF. Written as DNA, the CDR3 is TGCGCCAGCAGCTGGGCGGAGGTAAGGCGCAATGAGCAGTTCTTC.

This chain uses TRBV7-2 with TRBJ2-1; TRBD2 matches 11 bases. V dropped 3 bases and J dropped 6; count of bases not matched to a gene: 4. CDR3 size: 15 residues. Germline CDR1 SGHTA, CDR2 FQGNSA. The CDR3 region is CASSLTSGKGNEQFF. The DNA for the CDR3 is TGTGCCAGCAGCTTGACTAGCGGGAAAGGCAATGAGCAGTTCTTC.

V gene TRBV28 combines with J gene TRBJ2-1; D remains unclear. V lost 5 bases and J lost 8, with 19 bases in between. Germline CDR1 and CDR2: MDHEN and SYDVKM. The CDR3 is made up of 15 amino acids. The CDR3 loop reads CASSAAPPDWDEQFF. As DNA, the CDR3 is TGTGCCAGCAGTGCCGCCCCCCCCGATTGGGATGAGCAGTTCTTC.

Comments on this clonotype: At one end the junction does not follow the germline gene, possibly because of a read error. The chain links TRBV9 to TRBJ2-4, with D maybe TRBD2 (5 bases). Germline CDR1 reads SGDLS; CDR2 reads YYNGEE. This CDR3 is 16 amino acids long. CDR3 residues: CASSVEKDLAKNIRYF. For the CDR3, the DNA is TGTGCCAGCAGCGTAGAAAAGGATCTAGCCAAAAACATTCGGTACTTC.

The chain employs TRBV27 and TRBJ2-5, with TRBD2 matching 13 bases. CDR1 and CDR2 (germline): MNHEY, SMNVEV (reference sequence). Trimming took 4 bases from V and 1 from J; bases not matched to a gene: 15. The CDR3 consists of 20 residues. The CDR3 DNA sequence: TGTGCCAGCAGTTCCCTCGACGGACTAGCGGGAGAATTAGGCCAAGAGACCCAGTACTTC. Its protein product is CASSSLDGLAGELGQETQYF.

This clonotype was counted a few times. This chain uses TRBV20-1 with TRBJ1-2, with 7 bases matching TRBD1. The germline gives CDR1 DFQATT, CDR2 SNEGSKA (reference sequence). Losses at the gene ends were 5 bases for V and 4 bases for J; bases not matched to a gene: 7. The CDR3 consists of 13 residues. The CDR3 sequence is CSAYGQAFYGYTF. The CDR3 DNA reads as TGCAGTGCTTACGGACAGGCATTCTATGGCTACACCTTC.

Notes on this clonotype: Being one base from a much bigger clone, this may be a read error. The V call is TRBV12-3 or TRBV12-4, the J call TRBJ2-5, with D hard to call. The CDR3 spans 11 residues. Trimming pared 6 bases from V and 11 bases from J, leaving 13 bases between. The CDR3 region has the DNA TGTGCCAGCAGGATTAGCAATGAGCAGTACTTC. It codes for CASRISNEQYF.

In its sample, this clonotype was seen a few times. This chain uses TRBV5-6 with TRBJ2-1, with 8 bases lining up with TRBD2. Unmatched junction bases numbered 8, after V lost 0 bases and J lost 3 bases. The CDR3 is made up of 17 amino acids. Germline CDR1 reads SGHDT; CDR2 reads YYEEEE. The CDR3 loop reads CASSLVTQRESYNEQFF. CDR3 bases: TGTGCCAGCAGCTTGGTTACCCAGCGGGAGAGCTACAATGAGCAGTTCTTC.

This clonotype was counted between two and nine times. The CDR3 loop is CASSDAGGYGYTF. CDR3 bases: TGTGCCAGCAGTGACGCAGGGGGCTATGGCTACACCTTC. The V call is TRBV2, the J call TRBJ1-2; 7 positions agree with TRBD1. The germline V gene has CDR1 SNHLY and CDR2 FYNNEI. The CDR3 has 13 amino acids. The junction had 2 bases not matched to a gene; V was cut back by 3 bases and J by 4 bases.

This clonotype was detected only a few times. This chain links TRBV11-1 with TRBJ1-2, with no clear D. The germline CDR1 and CDR2 sequences are SGHAT and FQDESV (reference sequence). The CDR3 has 14 amino acids. The germline V and J ends were trimmed by 1 base and 4 bases, with 10 bases remaining between them. The CDR3, as DNA: TGTGCCAGCAGCTTAGAAAGGCAAGGCTATGGCTACACCTTC. Its protein is CASSLERQGYGYTF. Full variable domain (remainder filled in from reference TRBV11-1 and TRBJ1-2): EAEVAQSPRYKITEKSQAVAFWCDPISGHATLYWYRQILGQGPELLVQFQDESVVDDSQLPKDRFSAERLKGVDSTLKIQPAELGDSAMYLCASSLERQGYGYTFGSGTRLTVV.

In the case of this clonotype: Germline is not matched at one junction end, which may reflect a read error. The chain uses TRBV24-1 and TRBJ2-5; 7 nucleotides align to TRBD1. CDR1 is KGHDR and CDR2 is SFDVKD in the germline V gene. The CDR3 spans 13 residues. In DNA form, the CDR3 reads TGTGCCACCAAGGGGGCTCCACAAGAGACCCGGTACTTC. Amino acid sequence: CATKGAPQETRYF.